These T cell receptor beta chains were read from a single sample in a study of cytomegalovirus exposure and HLA in healthy donors. Produced via immunoSEQ multiplex PCR; TCRdb's table is partial and in-frame only. The sample includes some 120,000 clones, 80% to 90% of them seen just once. The sequenced material came from PBMCs. Receptors were obtained from a woman in her thirties or forties in good health and CMV-seropositive. CDR3s include the opening cysteine and the closing phenylalanine or tryptophan. Each record gives: V gene, D gene, J gene, clone size, CDR3 DNA, CDR3 protein. The D gene is left open where the match is weak. Only some rows state a clone size, as once, few, many or a class for expanded clones.

TRBV6-1,TRBD1,TRBJ2-7,few,TGTGCCAGCAGTGAAGGGGACAGCTCCTACGAGCAGTACTTC,CASSEGDSSYEQYF
TRBV30,NA,TRBJ2-2,NA,TGTGCCTGGATCGCGACCGGGGAGCTGTTTTTT,CAWIATGELFF
TRBV19,TRBD1,TRBJ2-5,NA,TGTGCCAGTAGGGAGACGGGACAGGGGATGCGAGAGACCCAGTACTTC,CASRETGQGMRETQYF
TRBV5-5,NA,TRBJ1-2,NA,TGTGCCAGCAGCTTTGAGAAATACTATGGCTACACCTTC,CASSFEKYYGYTF
TRBV19,TRBD1,TRBJ2-2,NA,TGTGCCAGTCGTGACAGGGGGCAAGCCGGGGAGCTGTTTTTT,CASRDRGQAGELFF
TRBV28,NA,TRBJ1-5,NA,TGTGCCAGCAGTTTGGCAGGGGTGGGCAATCAGCCCCAGCATTTT,CASSLAGVGNQPQHF
TRBV14,NA,TRBJ2-3,once,TGTGCCAGCAGCCATGCAACAGGGTTTGGGGATACGCAGTATTTT,CASSHATGFGDTQYF
TRBV27,TRBD2,TRBJ2-7,NA,TGTGCCAGCAGTGTAGGGACTAGCGGTCGACAGGTGCAGTACTTC,CASSVGTSGRQVQYF
TRBV29-1,TRBD1,TRBJ1-2,NA,TGCAGCGTCCGAGACAGGGAGGGCTACACCTTC,CSVRDREGYTF
TRBV7-2,NA,TRBJ1-3,NA,TGTGCCAGCAGCCTATATCACCACGGGAACTCTGGAAACACCATATATTTT,CASSLYHHGNSGNTIYF
TRBV19,NA,TRBJ2-2,NA,TGTGCCAGTACCTACTTAGCGGACACCGGGGAGCTGTTTTTT,CASTYLADTGELFF
TRBV28,NA,TRBJ1-1,NA,TGTGCCAGCAGTTTAGGTCAGAGGGACACTGAAGCTTTCTTT,CASSLGQRDTEAFF
TRBV18,NA,TRBJ2-6,NA,TGTGCCAGCTCACCAAGCCCGTCCACTGGGGCCAACGTCCTGACTTTC,CASSPSPSTGANVLTF
TRBV6-5,TRBD1,TRBJ1-5,NA,TGTGCCAGCAGTACGGACAGGGGTGGTCAGCCCCAGCATTTT,CASSTDRGGQPQHF
TRBV25-1,NA,TRBJ1-1,NA,TGTGCCAGCAGTGGGGGGGTGGCAGGGTGGAACACTGAAGCTTTCTTT,CASSGGVAGWNTEAFF
TRBV7-9,NA,TRBJ1-1,NA,TGTGCCAGCAGCTCACTACAGGGCAAGGGCACTGAAGCTTTCTTT,CASSSLQGKGTEAFF
TRBV29-1,TRBD1,TRBJ2-2,NA,TGCAGCGCGGATACAGGGGGAAACACCGGGGAGCTGTTTTTT,CSADTGGNTGELFF
TRBV7-2,NA,TRBJ1-2,NA,TGTGCCAGCAGCCTAGATCGGGGGAACTCATATGGCTACACCTTC,CASSLDRGNSYGYTF
TRBV6-5,NA,TRBJ1-1,NA,TGTGCCAGCAGTCTAACAGGTTTCGGCACTGAAGCTTTCTTT,CASSLTGFGTEAFF
TRBV5-1,NA,TRBJ2-5,NA,TGCGCCAGCAGCTTATTTAGTCAAGAGACCCAGTACTTC,CASSLFSQETQYF
TRBV28,NA,TRBJ1-5,NA,TGTGCCAGCAGTTTCGGCGAACTATGGGGCAATCAGCCCCAGCATTTT,CASSFGELWGNQPQHF
TRBV10-1,NA,TRBJ2-3,NA,TGCGCCAGCAGTCGGGTCCCCACAGATACGCAGTATTTT,CASSRVPTDTQYF
TRBV5-1,NA,TRBJ2-1,NA,TGCGCCAGCAGCTTGGCGGGACATTGGGATGAGCAGTTCTTC,CASSLAGHWDEQFF
TRBV27,NA,TRBJ2-5,once,TGTGCCAGCAGTTTATTGTCCGGTCTCCAAGAGACCCAGTACTTC,CASSLLSGLQETQYF
TRBV10-3,NA,TRBJ2-1,few,TGTGCCATCAGTGACCGCGGTGACAGCTCCTACAATGAGCAGTTCTTC,CAISDRGDSSYNEQFF
TRBV7-2,TRBD1,TRBJ1-2,NA,TGTGCCAGCAGCCCCGACAGGGGACCTAACTATGGCTACACCTTC,CASSPDRGPNYGYTF
TRBV27,NA,TRBJ2-1,NA,TGTGCCAGCAGTAGGGGAGGGGGTGAGCAGTTCTTC,CASSRGGGEQFF
TRBV11-2,TRBD2,TRBJ2-7,NA,TGTGCCAGCAGCCAGGGGAGAGGTAGCGGGAACTACGAGCAGTACTTC,CASSQGRGSGNYEQYF
TRBV19,NA,TRBJ1-2,NA,TGTGCCAGTAGTATAGATCAATCCGCGGATGGCTACACCTTC,CASSIDQSADGYTF
TRBV4-1,TRBD2,TRBJ2-5,NA,TGCGCCAGCACCAAAAGTGAGGGCCTAGCGGGTGGGTGGGCACAAGAGACCCAGTACTTC,CASTKSEGLAGGWAQETQYF
TRBV19,TRBD2,TRBJ2-3,NA,TGTGCCAGTAGTCCAAGGACTAGCGTAAGCACAGATACGCAGTATTTT,CASSPRTSVSTDTQYF
TRBV10-2,TRBD2,TRBJ2-1,NA,TGCGCCAGCAGTACTAGCGGAGGCTACAATGAGCAGTTCTTC,CASSTSGGYNEQFF
TRBV5-1,NA,TRBJ2-5,NA,TGCGCCAGCAGCTTGGCTCTACCGCAAGAGACCCAGTACTTC,CASSLALPQETQYF
TRBV12-5,TRBD1,TRBJ1-1,NA,TGTGCTAGTGGTTTGCTGTGGGGGGACAGGCTGAACACTGAAGCTTTCTTT,CASGLLWGDRLNTEAFF
TRBV15,NA,TRBJ1-2,few,TGTGCCACCAGCAGAGATCGGACAGCCTATGGCTACACCTTC,CATSRDRTAYGYTF
TRBV4-2,TRBD2,TRBJ2-5,NA,TGTGCCAGCAGCCAAGACCTCCCAACTAGCGGAGAAGAGACCCAGTACTTC,CASSQDLPTSGEETQYF
TRBV7-9,TRBD1,TRBJ1-2,NA,TGTGCCAGCAGCCCGGGACAGGGAAACTATGGCTACACCTTC,CASSPGQGNYGYTF
TRBV30,NA,TRBJ2-3,NA,TGTGCCTGGAGTGTTGGAGGCACAGATACGCAGTATTTT,CAWSVGGTDTQYF
TRBV16,NA,TRBJ1-1,NA,TGTGCCAGCAGCCAATCCCCCACAGGGAACCCTGAAGCTTTCTTT,CASSQSPTGNPEAFF
TRBV10-2,TRBD2,TRBJ2-2,NA,TGCGCAGCTTATCCCGGGACTAGCGGGAGTCGACACACCGGGGAGCTGTTTTTT,CAAYPGTSGSRHTGELFF
TRBV5-4,NA,TRBJ2-7,NA,TGTGCCAGCAGCTTGGCGAGTTACGAGCAGTACTTC,CASSLASYEQYF
TRBV13,TRBD2,TRBJ2-5,NA,TGTGCCAGCAGCTTAAGTCGGGAGGGCCGGTTTAAAGAGACCCAGTACTTC,CASSLSREGRFKETQYF